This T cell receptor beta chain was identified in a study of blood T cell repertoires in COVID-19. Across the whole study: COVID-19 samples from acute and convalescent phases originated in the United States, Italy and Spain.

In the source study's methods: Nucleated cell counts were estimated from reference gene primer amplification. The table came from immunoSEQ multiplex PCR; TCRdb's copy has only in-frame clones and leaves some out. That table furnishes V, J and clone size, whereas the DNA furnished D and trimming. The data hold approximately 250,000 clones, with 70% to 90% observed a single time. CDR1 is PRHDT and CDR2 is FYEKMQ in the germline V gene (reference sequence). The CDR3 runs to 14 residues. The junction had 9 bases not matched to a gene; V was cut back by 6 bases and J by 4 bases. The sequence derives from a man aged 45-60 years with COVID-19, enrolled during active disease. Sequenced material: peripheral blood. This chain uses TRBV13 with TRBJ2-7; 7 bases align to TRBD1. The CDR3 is CASSRTGTEYEQYF. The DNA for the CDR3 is TGTGCCAGCAGTCGGACCGGGACAGAATACGAGCAGTACTTC.